These T cell receptor beta chains were read from a single sample in a study of cytomegalovirus exposure and HLA in healthy donors. Assay used: immunoSEQ multiplex PCR; TCRdb lists only in-frame clones, some missing. The table has 150,000 to 200,000 clones, roughly nine tenths seen once; the top ten hold roughly 0.2%. Sequencing used PBMCs. These receptors were collected from a girl under three years old in good health and CMV-seronegative. Both conserved end residues are part of each CDR3. Fields, in order: D gene, clone size, J gene, V gene, CDR3 protein, CDR3 DNA. A D gene is named only where the DNA matches it firmly. Expanded clones are given a class, and other clones once, few, many or no size at all.

d_call: NA; clone_size: NA; j_call: TRBJ1-2; v_call: TRBV12-5; cdr3_aa: CASGTLARSYGYTF; cdr3_nt: TGTGCTAGTGGTACCCTCGCGCGATCCTATGGCTACACCTTC
d_call: NA; clone_size: NA; j_call: TRBJ2-5; v_call: TRBV9; cdr3_aa: CASSVAGGDETQYF; cdr3_nt: TGTGCCAGCAGCGTAGCTGGAGGGGATGAGACCCAGTACTTC
d_call: TRBD2; clone_size: once; j_call: TRBJ2-3; v_call: TRBV7-2; cdr3_aa: CASSLASGRVTDTQYF; cdr3_nt: TGTGCCAGCAGCCTGGCTAGCGGGAGGGTCACAGATACGCAGTATTTT
d_call: TRBD2; clone_size: NA; j_call: TRBJ2-3; v_call: TRBV5-4; cdr3_aa: CASSFAPSGRTFTDTQYF; cdr3_nt: TGTGCCAGCAGCTTTGCTCCAAGCGGGAGGACCTTCACAGATACGCAGTATTTT
d_call: TRBD2; clone_size: few; j_call: TRBJ2-7; v_call: TRBV30; cdr3_aa: CAWNRGGNAYEQYF; cdr3_nt: TGTGCCTGGAATCGGGGGGGGAACGCCTACGAGCAGTACTTC
d_call: TRBD2; clone_size: NA; j_call: TRBJ2-1; v_call: TRBV18; cdr3_aa: CASSPYREDEQFF; cdr3_nt: TGTGCCAGCTCACCGTACCGGGAGGATGAGCAGTTCTTC
d_call: TRBD2; clone_size: NA; j_call: TRBJ2-7; v_call: TRBV18; cdr3_aa: CASSPSRLAAREQYF; cdr3_nt: TGTGCCAGCTCACCAAGTCGGCTAGCGGCGCGCGAGCAGTACTTC
d_call: NA; clone_size: NA; j_call: TRBJ1-1; v_call: TRBV29-1; cdr3_aa: CSVVRDTEAFF; cdr3_nt: TGCAGCGTTGTACGGGACACTGAAGCTTTCTTT
d_call: NA; clone_size: NA; j_call: TRBJ2-5; v_call: TRBV30; cdr3_aa: CAWSAEGETQYF; cdr3_nt: TGTGCCTGGAGTGCGGAGGGCGAGACCCAGTACTTC
d_call: TRBD1; clone_size: NA; j_call: TRBJ1-6; v_call: TRBV10-3; cdr3_aa: CAISQTGGPYNSPLHF; cdr3_nt: TGTGCCATCAGTCAGACAGGGGGCCCCTATAATTCACCCCTCCACTTT
d_call: TRBD1; clone_size: NA; j_call: TRBJ2-3; v_call: TRBV9; cdr3_aa: CASSDHRGDTQYF; cdr3_nt: TGTGCCAGCAGTGACCACAGGGGAGATACGCAGTATTTT
d_call: TRBD2; clone_size: NA; j_call: TRBJ2-1; v_call: TRBV2; cdr3_aa: CASRGLATYNEQFF; cdr3_nt: TGTGCCAGCCGGGGACTAGCGACTTACAATGAGCAGTTCTTC
d_call: TRBD1; clone_size: NA; j_call: TRBJ1-2; v_call: TRBV6-6; cdr3_aa: CASSSSRQGSNYGYTF; cdr3_nt: TGTGCCAGCAGTAGCTCGCGACAGGGTAGCAACTATGGCTACACCTTC
d_call: NA; clone_size: NA; j_call: TRBJ2-1; v_call: TRBV19; cdr3_aa: CASGRTSKDYNEQFF; cdr3_nt: TGTGCCAGTGGCCGGACTTCTAAAGACTACAATGAGCAGTTCTTC
d_call: TRBD2; clone_size: NA; j_call: TRBJ2-3; v_call: TRBV19; cdr3_aa: CASSPTGGTDTQYF; cdr3_nt: TGTGCCAGTAGTCCGACGGGGGGGACAGATACGCAGTATTTT
d_call: NA; clone_size: NA; j_call: TRBJ2-2; v_call: TRBV4-1; cdr3_aa: CASSQDTRGWTGELFF; cdr3_nt: TGCGCCAGCAGCCAAGATACCCGGGGGTGGACCGGGGAGCTGTTTTTT
d_call: NA; clone_size: NA; j_call: TRBJ2-7; v_call: TRBV30; cdr3_aa: CAWSARVRPSYEQYF; cdr3_nt: TGTGCCTGGAGTGCCCGGGTCAGACCCTCATACGAGCAGTACTTC
d_call: NA; clone_size: NA; j_call: TRBJ2-1; v_call: TRBV2; cdr3_aa: CASSLYNEQFF; cdr3_nt: TGTGCCAGCAGCCTCTACAATGAGCAGTTCTTC
d_call: NA; clone_size: NA; j_call: TRBJ2-1; v_call: TRBV18; cdr3_aa: CASSPFDSNEQFF; cdr3_nt: TGTGCCAGCTCACCGTTCGACAGTAATGAGCAGTTCTTC
d_call: TRBD1; clone_size: NA; j_call: TRBJ1-3; v_call: TRBV10-3; cdr3_aa: CAIEDRARNTIYF; cdr3_nt: TGTGCCATCGAGGACAGGGCGCGGAACACCATATATTTT
d_call: TRBD1; clone_size: NA; j_call: TRBJ1-4; v_call: TRBV28; cdr3_aa: CASSLRDSRNEKLFF; cdr3_nt: TGTGCCAGCAGTTTACGGGACAGCAGAAATGAAAAACTGTTTTTT
d_call: NA; clone_size: NA; j_call: TRBJ2-7; v_call: TRBV5-1; cdr3_aa: CASSLWTSQGPYEQYF; cdr3_nt: TGCGCCAGCAGCTTGTGGACGAGCCAGGGGCCCTACGAGCAGTACTTC
d_call: NA; clone_size: NA; j_call: TRBJ1-5; v_call: TRBV6-1; cdr3_aa: CASSEVAGNQPQHF; cdr3_nt: TGTGCCAGCAGTGAAGTGGCAGGAAATCAGCCCCAGCATTTT
d_call: TRBD2; clone_size: NA; j_call: TRBJ2-5; v_call: TRBV5-1; cdr3_aa: CASSLFLAGQETQYF; cdr3_nt: TGCGCCAGCAGCTTGTTTCTAGCGGGACAAGAGACCCAGTACTTC
d_call: NA; clone_size: NA; j_call: TRBJ1-1; v_call: TRBV14; cdr3_aa: CASSQLQAGNTEAFF; cdr3_nt: TGTGCCAGCAGCCAACTGCAGGCCGGGAACACTGAAGCTTTCTTT
d_call: NA; clone_size: NA; j_call: TRBJ1-2; v_call: TRBV6-1; cdr3_aa: CASSENRDYGYTF; cdr3_nt: TGTGCCAGCAGTGAAAACAGGGATTATGGCTACACCTTC
d_call: TRBD1; clone_size: NA; j_call: TRBJ2-7; v_call: TRBV19; cdr3_aa: CASSRTGNEQYF; cdr3_nt: TGTGCCAGTAGCCGGACAGGGAACGAGCAGTACTTC
d_call: NA; clone_size: NA; j_call: TRBJ1-4; v_call: TRBV4-1; cdr3_aa: CASRPGLPNEKLFF; cdr3_nt: TGCGCCAGCAGACCGGGACTTCCTAATGAAAAACTGTTTTTT
d_call: NA; clone_size: NA; j_call: TRBJ2-2; v_call: TRBV12-5; cdr3_aa: CASGPQVYTGELFF; cdr3_nt: TGTGCTAGTGGTCCTCAGGTTTACACCGGGGAGCTGTTTTTT
d_call: TRBD2; clone_size: NA; j_call: TRBJ2-2; v_call: TRBV10-3; cdr3_aa: CAISESLAAQATGELFF; cdr3_nt: TGTGCCATCAGTGAGTCCCTAGCGGCGCAGGCCACCGGGGAGCTGTTTTTT
d_call: TRBD2; clone_size: NA; j_call: TRBJ2-3; v_call: TRBV2; cdr3_aa: CASSAGLDDTDTQYF; cdr3_nt: TGTGCCAGCAGTGCGGGACTAGATGACACAGATACGCAGTATTTT
d_call: TRBD2; clone_size: once; j_call: TRBJ2-1; v_call: TRBV27; cdr3_aa: CASSLTLAGGPDNEQFF; cdr3_nt: TGTGCCAGCAGTTTAACTCTAGCGGGAGGGCCGGACAATGAGCAGTTCTTC
d_call: TRBD1; clone_size: NA; j_call: TRBJ2-7; v_call: TRBV27; cdr3_aa: CASSPGTGYYEQYF; cdr3_nt: TGTGCCAGCAGTCCGGGGACAGGGTACTACGAGCAGTACTTC